What follows are 10 T cell receptor beta chains derived from one specimen sequenced in a study of cytomegalovirus exposure and HLA in healthy donors. The PCR had 60 Vbeta and 13 Jbeta primers. Generated by immunoSEQ multiplex PCR, the TCRdb table keeps only in-frame clones and is missing some. In the table there are 200,000 or so clones, 60% to 80% of which are singletons. Input material: PBMCs. These receptors all stem from a man aged 18 to 35 in good health and CMV-seronegative.

In regard to this clone: Mismatch with germline at one junction end may stem from a read error. The rearrangement uses TRBV7-9 and TRBJ1-2; TRBD1 matches at 9 bases. The CDR3 has 16 residues. Germline CDR1 is SEHNR and CDR2 is FQNEAQ (reference sequence). Written as DNA, the CDR3 is TGTTCCAGCAGCTTAGCGGGACAGGGATTCTCCTATGGCTACACCTTC. Encoded protein: CSSSLAGQGFSYGYTF.

The chain combines TRBV5-1 with TRBJ2-1; 8 bases are a match to TRBD2. The CDR3 totals 16 residues. V was pared by 2 bases and J by 8 bases, with 12 bases of the junction left unmatched. Germline-derived CDR1 and CDR2 are SGHRS and YFSETQ. The CDR3 nucleotides are TGCGCCAGCAGCTTAGGGTTGAGCGGGAGTGCCCATGAGCAGTTCTTC. The encoded protein is CASSLGLSGSAHEQFF.

The J gene is TRBJ2-5, the V gene TRBV11-2; 9 bases align to TRBD2. Trimming took 6 bases from V and 4 from J; bases not matched to a gene: 6. The germline V gene has CDR1 SGHAT and CDR2 FQNNGV. The CDR3 is 14 amino acids. CDR3 sequence: CASRGGTSRETQYF. The DNA for the CDR3 is TGTGCCAGCAGGGGCGGGACTAGCCGAGAGACCCAGTACTTC.

The chain uses TRBV9 and TRBJ1-2, with TRBD1 matching over 11 bases. The germline V gene encodes CDR1 SGDLS and CDR2 YYNGEE. This CDR3 has 18 amino acids. V gave up 0 bases and J gave up 10 bases; unmatched junction bases: 17. CDR3 amino acids: CASSVGDRGSPRPDSYTF. DNA of the CDR3: TGTGCCAGCAGCGTAGGGGACAGGGGGTCACCGCGACCGGATTCCTACACCTTC.

The chain combines TRBV5-6 with TRBJ1-1; a weak D match, TRBD1 (5 bases). Germline CDR1 reads SGHDT; CDR2 reads YYEEEE. The V and J ends lost 2 bases and 0 bases respectively, with 17 bases between them. The CDR3 contains 17 residues. The CDR3 DNA is TGTGCCAGCAGCTTAGTAGGGGCCGCTTTCGTGAACACTGAAGCTTTCTTT. Protein sequence: CASSLVGAAFVNTEAFF.

This clone was found a few times. This chain links TRBV5-6 with TRBJ1-4; tentatively, D is TRBD1 (6 bases). This CDR3 spans 15 amino acids. Germline CDR1 and CDR2: SGHDT and YYEEEE. V was shortened by 0 bases and J by 7 bases, with 13 bases between the two germline ends. The CDR3 bases are TGTGCCAGCAGCTTGGTGGCAGGGGCAGGTGAAAAACTGTTTTTT. This gives the protein CASSLVAGAGEKLFF.

This rearrangement joins TRBV11-2 to TRBJ1-3, with a possible D match to TRBD1 (6 bases). The V gene lost 3 bases and the J gene lost 0 bases, with 12 bases spanning the gap. The CDR3 extends over 16 amino acids. Per germline, CDR1 SGHAT and CDR2 FQNNGV. CDR3 DNA: TGTGCCAGCAGCTTCCGGACAGTAAGCTCTGGAAACACCATATATTTT. Its translation: CASSFRTVSSGNTIYF.

This chain links TRBV7-9 with TRBJ2-7; 11 nucleotides agree with TRBD1. The V gene's germline CDR1 is SEHNR and CDR2 FQNEAQ (reference sequence). The J segment lost 3 bases and the V segment lost 4 bases, leaving 8 bases of the junction unmatched. The CDR3 totals 16 residues. The CDR3 nucleotides read TGTGCCAGCAGCTCCCATGGGGACAGGGGGGTCTACGAGCAGTACTTC. This translates into CASSSHGDRGVYEQYF.

The chain uses TRBV4-2 and TRBJ2-6, with 8 bases fitting TRBD1. CDR3 length: 19 residues. Germline lookup yields CDR1 LGHNA and CDR2 YNFKEQ. Trimming took 0 bases from V and 4 from J; bases not matched to a gene: 11. CDR3 residues: CASSQDRTGLKLGANVLTF. The CDR3 DNA follows: TGTGCCAGCAGCCAAGATCGGACAGGGTTAAAGCTGGGGGCCAACGTCCTGACTTTC.

CDR3 coding DNA: TGCGCCAGCAGCCAAGAGTCGGGACTAGCGGGGGGGAATGAGCAGTTCTTC. Its translation: CASSQESGLAGGNEQFF. The V gene is TRBV4-1, the J gene TRBJ2-1; 16 bases line up with TRBD2. Trimming took 0 bases from V and 7 from J; bases not matched to a gene: 3. CDR3 length: 17 amino acids. The germline gives CDR1 MGHRA, CDR2 YSYEKL.